These 11 T cell receptor beta chains originate from one sample sequenced in a study of T cell responses to AZD1222 COVID-19 vaccine. Some clones are missing from TCRdb's copy, which holds only in-frame ones; the method was immunoSEQ multiplex PCR. The data show approximately 100,000 clones, around 90% seen once. The sample consisted of peripheral blood, taken 28 days after the second AZD1222 dose. Receptors were obtained from an adult who received the AZD1222 COVID-19 vaccine.

The chain carries TRBV24-1 and TRBJ2-3; D ambiguous. With 4 bases removed from V and 3 bases from J, the gap between germline ends came to 7 bases. Germline V lookup: CDR1 KGHDR, CDR2 SFDVKD. CDR3 size: 13 residues. CDR3 DNA sequence: TGTGCCACCAGTGACCCATTAACAGATACGCAGTATTTT. Protein sequence: CATSDPLTDTQYF.

This clone occurred once. This sequence joins TRBV15 and TRBJ2-3; D is possibly TRBD1 (5 bases). From germline, CDR1 is LNHNV and CDR2 YYDKDF (reference sequence). V lost 3 bases and J 1 base, leaving 11 bases between the germline ends. This CDR3 has 15 amino acids. The CDR3 loop is CATSRIRQRTDTQYF. CDR3 nucleotides: TGTGCCACCAGCAGGATCAGACAGCGCACAGATACGCAGTATTTT.

This chain links TRBV5-1 with TRBJ2-1, with D perhaps TRBD1 or TRBD2 (6 bases each). CDR1 is SGHRS and CDR2 is YFSETQ in the germline V gene. The CDR3 extends over 15 amino acids. Trimming took off 4 bases at V and 2 bases at J, with 13 bases between the two ends. The CDR3 loop is CASSPWGATYNEQFF. The CDR3 DNA reads TGCGCCAGCAGCCCCTGGGGGGCAACCTACAATGAGCAGTTCTTC.

The chain uses TRBV7-2 and TRBJ1-2; D unresolved. Deletions cut 4 bases from V and 4 bases from J, with 10 bases between. The CDR3 spans 13 residues. Germline lookup yields CDR1 SGHTA and CDR2 FQGNSA. The CDR3 loop reads CASSSTRAYGYTF. The DNA of the CDR3 is TGTGCCAGCAGCTCAACTCGGGCCTATGGCTACACCTTC.

This CDR3 reads CASRFFGPNTEAFF. CDR3 DNA sequence: TGCGCCAGCAGGTTTTTTGGCCCGAACACTGAAGCTTTCTTT. V usage is TRBV5-1 and J usage is TRBJ1-1, with D unresolved. CDR1 SGHRS and CDR2 YFSETQ come from the germline V gene. There are 14 residues in the CDR3. V lost 5 bases and J 1 base, leaving 12 bases between the germline ends.

The rearrangement links TRBV29-1 to TRBJ2-2; TRBD2 matches at 7 bases. The CDR3 spans 14 residues. The V gene end was trimmed by 7 bases and the J gene end by 1 base; junction bases not matched to a gene: 6. CDR1 is SQVTM, CDR2 ANQGSEA, per germline. The CDR3 is CSAPAGQNTGELFF. The CDR3 coding sequence is TGCAGCGCTCCAGCGGGGCAGAACACCGGGGAGCTGTTTTTT.

The chain combines TRBV10-2 with TRBJ2-3, with TRBD2 matching 10 bases. Germline V lookup: CDR1 WSHSY, CDR2 SAAADI. This CDR3 is 17 amino acids long. V lost 4 bases, J lost 6 bases, and 13 bases stayed unmatched. CDR3 sequence reads: CASSGGSGGLAVDTQYF. Here the CDR3 DNA reads TGCGCCAGCAGTGGAGGTAGCGGGGGGCTCGCGGTGGATACGCAGTATTTT.

This rearrangement joins TRBV30 to TRBJ1-4; D unresolved. The CDR3 has 15 amino acids. Germline V lookup: CDR1 GTSNPN, CDR2 SVGIG (reference sequence). V lost 0 bases and J lost 5, with 13 bases in between. The CDR3 nucleotides read TGTGCCTGGAGTGTACTGGGCACTGCAAATGAAAAACTGTTTTTT. Its translation: CAWSVLGTANEKLFF.

The gene calls are TRBV6-2 or TRBV6-3 and TRBJ2-1; 7 bases map to TRBD2. This CDR3 contains 16 residues. V dropped 4 bases and J dropped 4; count of bases not matched to a gene: 10. CDR1 and CDR2 (germline): MNHEY, SVGEGT. CDR3 DNA: TGTGCCAGCAGTTCCCCCTCAGCGGGGACTTACAATGAGCAGTTCTTC. Its translation: CASSSPSAGTYNEQFF.

The chain links TRBV4-1 to TRBJ2-7, with 8 bases matching TRBD2. V gave up 3 bases and J gave up 4 bases; unmatched junction bases: 14. This CDR3 is 17 amino acids long. CDR1 is MGHRA and CDR2 is YSYEKL in the germline V gene. For the CDR3, the DNA is TGCGCCAGCAGCCACCTCTGGGGGAGCGGGGGTGAATACGAGCAGTACTTC. As protein: CASSHLWGSGGEYEQYF.

The CDR3 reads CASSRPGTSGGANEQFF. The CDR3 region has the DNA TGTGCCAGCAGCCGACCCGGGACTAGCGGGGGGGCCAATGAGCAGTTCTTC. This chain connects TRBV3-1 (or the pseudogene TRBV3-2) to TRBJ2-1, with 16 bases that match TRBD2. The V and J ends lost 4 bases and 6 bases, in that order; junction bases with no gene match: 6. The CDR3 loop spans 17 amino acids. Looked up from germline, CDR1 is LGHDT and CDR2 is YNNKEL (reference sequence).